A selection of T cell receptor beta chains follows, all from one sample in a study of T cells in Graves' hyperthyroidism and ophthalmopathy. TCRdb re-called the multiplex PCR reads through MiXCR, storing one row per CDR3 protein. This table has 200,000 to 250,000 distinct CDR3 sequences, approximately 25% appearing once. The sample taken for sequencing was blood. Source of these receptors: a woman aged 40 to 49 with Graves' ophthalmopathy. The CDR3 runs from the conserved cysteine through the conserved F or W. The order of the fields is V gene, J gene, CDR3 protein.

V gene: TRBV20-1
J gene: TRBJ1-6
CDR3 protein: CSAPGGNNSPLHF

V gene: TRBV6-4
J gene: TRBJ1-2
CDR3 protein: CASSGVPYGYTF

V gene: TRBV11-1
J gene: TRBJ1-1
CDR3 protein: CASSRRQGLGTEAFF

V gene: TRBV29-1
J gene: TRBJ2-7
CDR3 protein: CSVEDHRQGFYEQYF

V gene: TRBV28
J gene: TRBJ2-5
CDR3 protein: CASSLLNIAEVGETQYF

V gene: TRBV6-1
J gene: TRBJ2-5
CDR3 protein: CATLGGEWGETQYF

V gene: TRBV28
J gene: TRBJ2-7
CDR3 protein: CASSLWPHEQYF

V gene: TRBV6-5
J gene: TRBJ2-7
CDR3 protein: CASSLQGNEQYF

V gene: TRBV12-3/TRBV12-4
J gene: TRBJ2-7
CDR3 protein: CASSPGVAGGYEQYF

V gene: TRBV27
J gene: TRBJ2-7
CDR3 protein: CASSLSAGSYEQYF

V gene: TRBV28
J gene: TRBJ1-2
CDR3 protein: CASSRTGISSGYTF

V gene: TRBV30
J gene: TRBJ1-1
CDR3 protein: CAWTGSVGTEAFF

V gene: TRBV18
J gene: TRBJ1-1
CDR3 protein: CASSQLPGDTEAFF

V gene: TRBV20-1
J gene: TRBJ2-7
CDR3 protein: CSAPEGGTASYEQYF

V gene: TRBV2
J gene: TRBJ2-7
CDR3 protein: CASSAGPDPYEQYF

V gene: TRBV7-9
J gene: TRBJ2-2
CDR3 protein: CASSLQGAAGELFF

V gene: TRBV18
J gene: TRBJ1-2
CDR3 protein: CASSPPVINYGYTF

V gene: TRBV7-9
J gene: TRBJ2-4
CDR3 protein: CASSPRDSGVTKNIQYF

V gene: TRBV6-5
J gene: TRBJ2-7
CDR3 protein: CASSYSTLAGEYEQYF

V gene: TRBV30
J gene: TRBJ2-7
CDR3 protein: CAWSATTIYEQYF

V gene: TRBV28
J gene: TRBJ2-7
CDR3 protein: CASSCLTKDLSSFEQYF

V gene: TRBV27
J gene: TRBJ1-2
CDR3 protein: CASSYGNYGYIF

V gene: TRBV6-5
J gene: TRBJ1-2
CDR3 protein: CASSYSGGLNYGYTF

V gene: TRBV4-2
J gene: TRBJ2-7
CDR3 protein: CASSQLSSLYEQYF

V gene: TRBV20-1
J gene: TRBJ2-7
CDR3 protein: CSARTLTSYEQYF

V gene: TRBV7-2
J gene: TRBJ1-2
CDR3 protein: CASTRGRGLRYTF

V gene: TRBV6-1
J gene: TRBJ1-2
CDR3 protein: CASSDDRAGYGYTF

V gene: TRBV5-5
J gene: TRBJ2-2
CDR3 protein: CASSLEIKRLAVSLAGELFF

V gene: TRBV27
J gene: TRBJ2-2
CDR3 protein: CASRSPGGAGELFF

V gene: TRBV27
J gene: TRBJ1-5
CDR3 protein: CASSLTSGGRQPQHF

V gene: TRBV6-1
J gene: TRBJ2-2
CDR3 protein: CASSEARVAGGPGELFF

V gene: TRBV20-1
J gene: TRBJ2-2
CDR3 protein: CSARRAGEDAGELFF

V gene: TRBV7-8
J gene: TRBJ2-2
CDR3 protein: CASSSLASTGELFF

V gene: TRBV25-1
J gene: TRBJ1-3
CDR3 protein: CASSEPGQGIGNTIYF

V gene: TRBV7-3
J gene: TRBJ2-2
CDR3 protein: CASSPAPHTGELFF

V gene: TRBV27
J gene: TRBJ2-7
CDR3 protein: CASSPTLTKYEQYF